The 19 T cell receptor beta chains given below trace back to one sample, sequenced in a study of vaccination effects on CD4 cells after COVID-19. Assay used: immunoSEQ multiplex PCR; TCRdb lists only in-frame clones, some missing. The repertoire holds 30,000 to 35,000 clones, with about 67% as singletons. Antigen specificity for these receptors is unknown. After roughly 10 days in culture, the CD4+ T cells were isolated. Participants got two doses of BNT162b2 or mRNA-1273 vaccine. The sequencing here drew on CD4+ T cells from PBMCs cultured without peptide, taken after COVID-19 vaccination. The receptors here all came from a human donor who received a COVID-19 vaccine.

In DNA form, the CDR3 reads TGTGCCTGCAACAGACCGGGACTAGCGGGAGCAGGGGCAGATACGCAGTATTTT. The encoded protein is CACNRPGLAGAGADTQYF. J is TRBJ2-3 and V is TRBV30, with 14 bases aligning to TRBD2. The germline CDR1 and CDR2 sequences are GTSNPN and SVGIG (reference sequence). This CDR3 is built from 18 residues. With V trimmed by 6 bases and J by 4 bases, 15 bases remained unmatched.

The chain links TRBV24-1 to TRBJ2-7, with D maybe TRBD1 (7 bases). This CDR3 is built from 15 residues. Germline V CDR1 and CDR2: KGHDR, SFDVKD. Trimming took off 3 bases at V and 3 bases at J, with 14 bases between the two ends. CDR3 sequence: CATSDTRQGGYEQYF. CDR3 coding DNA: TGTGCCACCAGTGATACCCGACAGGGAGGCTACGAGCAGTACTTC.

This clone was seen more than once but under ten times. V is TRBV7-2 and J is TRBJ2-1, with a possible D match to TRBD2 (6 bases). Trimming removed 7 bases at V and 4 bases at J, with 17 bases between. The CDR3 is 15 amino acids. Germline V gene data show CDR1 as SGHTA and CDR2 as FQGNSA. For the CDR3, the DNA is TGTGCCAGCACCATGGGGGGTCGGGGGTACAATGAGCAGTTCTTC. Protein sequence: CASTMGGRGYNEQFF.

The rearrangement links TRBV10-3 to TRBJ2-3, with D tentatively TRBD2 (5 bases). This CDR3 is 16 amino acids long. Germline-derived CDR1 and CDR2 are ENHRY and SYGVKD. Trimming removed 3 bases from V and 1 base from J, with 14 bases in between. CDR3 amino acids: CAISDRLAPGTDTQYF. The CDR3 DNA is TGTGCCATCAGTGACCGGCTAGCTCCGGGCACAGATACGCAGTATTTT.

This chain links TRBV5-4 with TRBJ1-1, with D hard to call. The germline V and J ends were trimmed by 2 bases and 1 base, with 6 bases remaining between them. Germline CDR1 reads SGHNT; CDR2 reads YYREEE (reference sequence). The CDR3 contains 13 residues. The DNA for the CDR3 is TGTGCCAGCAGCTTTAAGGGGAACACTGAAGCTTTCTTT. This gives the protein CASSFKGNTEAFF.

The chain uses TRBV6-6 and TRBJ1-5, with D uncertain. CDR3 length: 14 amino acids. Germline assignment: CDR1 MNHNY and CDR2 SVGAGI (reference sequence). Trimming shortened V by 0 bases and J by 3 bases, and 6 bases separated the two germline ends. This CDR3 is CASSYSPNNQPQHF. DNA of the CDR3: TGTGCCAGCAGTTACTCCCCGAACAATCAGCCCCAGCATTTT.

V usage is TRBV5-6 and J usage is TRBJ2-5; D is perhaps TRBD2 (5 bases). The CDR3 is 13 amino acids. In germline, CDR1 is SGHDT, CDR2 YYEEEE. V was shortened by 4 bases and J by 1 base, with 8 bases between the two germline ends. CDR3: CASSRAGQETQYF. CDR3 sequence (DNA): TGTGCCAGCAGCCGGGCGGGCCAAGAGACCCAGTACTTC.

The genes are TRBV30 and TRBJ2-7; 8 positions agree with TRBD2. The ends lost 0 bases at V and 9 bases at J; junction bases unmatched: 13. Germline lookup yields CDR1 GTSNPN and CDR2 SVGIG (reference sequence). The CDR3 loop spans 15 amino acids. CDR3 nucleotides: TGTGCCTGGAGTGTAAAGTCAGCGGGGGCGCGGGGGCAGTACTTC. It encodes CAWSVKSAGARGQYF.

V usage is TRBV29-1 and J usage is TRBJ1-2; possible D gene TRBD1, 6 bases. This CDR3 comprises 14 residues. CDR1 and CDR2 (germline): SQVTM, ANQGSEA. Trimming left V 1 base short and J 4 bases short, with 13 bases between. CDR3: CSVEGQGIGYGYTF. CDR3 coding DNA: TGCAGCGTTGAAGGCCAGGGGATAGGCTATGGCTACACCTTC.

The chain couples TRBV6-5 to TRBJ1-2; 7 positions match TRBD1. J gave up 4 bases and V 6 bases, and 8 bases lay outside the gene matches. Germline CDR1 MNHEY, CDR2 SVGAGI. The CDR3 loop spans 14 amino acids. CDR3 amino acids: CASRQGQPRYGYTF. The CDR3 DNA reads TGTGCCAGCAGACAGGGACAGCCGCGCTATGGCTACACCTTC.

V usage is TRBV19 and J usage is TRBJ2-1; D possibly uses TRBD1 or TRBD2 (6 bases each). Germline loops: CDR1 LNHDA, CDR2 SQIVND (reference sequence). The CDR3 loop spans 16 amino acids. With 5 bases removed from V and 6 bases from J, the gap between germline ends came to 20 bases. CDR3 amino acids: CASSHRDSSGANEQFF. CDR3 sequence (DNA): TGTGCCAGTAGTCACCGGGACTCGTCAGGGGCCAATGAGCAGTTCTTC.

The chain recombines TRBV27 with TRBJ2-4; 11 bases match TRBD1. Germline assignment: CDR1 MNHEY and CDR2 SMNVEV (reference sequence). V was clipped by 3 bases and J by 4 bases; unmatched bases: 2. CDR3 size: 15 residues. The CDR3 sequence: CASSLGTGGKNIQYF. CDR3 coding DNA: TGTGCCAGCAGTTTGGGGACAGGGGGAAAAAACATTCAGTACTTC.

The V and J genes are TRBV6-1 and TRBJ1-5, with D possibly being TRBD1 (5 bases). This CDR3 is built from 15 residues. In germline, CDR1 is MNHNS, CDR2 SASEGT. V shed 0 bases and J shed 10 bases, with 16 bases lying between them. CDR3 loop: CASSEAQRGSFPQHF. CDR3 sequence (DNA): TGTGCCAGCAGTGAAGCGCAGCGGGGCTCCTTCCCCCAGCATTTT.

The CDR3 DNA is TGTGCCAGCTTCGAGTATGGCTACACCTTC. Translating gives CASFEYGYTF. The chain recombines TRBV25-1 with TRBJ1-2; D gene unclear. The V end was cut by 8 bases, the J end by 5 bases, with 6 bases between. This CDR3 has 10 residues. In germline, CDR1 is MGHDK, CDR2 SYGVNS.

The V and J genes are TRBV12-3 or TRBV12-4 and TRBJ1-1; D might be TRBD1 (5 bases). CDR3 length: 11 residues. V gave up 8 bases and J gave up 10 bases, with 14 bases separating them. This chain's CDR3 is CASERNRRAFF. For the CDR3, the DNA is TGTGCCAGCGAGAGGAACAGGAGAGCTTTCTTT.

This clone occurred a few times. CDR3 protein: CASSEGYYGYTF. The CDR3 DNA follows: TGTGCCAGCAGTGAAGGATACTATGGCTACACCTTC. The chain recombines TRBV25-1 with TRBJ1-2; D unclear. CDR3 length equals 12 residues. Germline lookup yields CDR1 MGHDK and CDR2 SYGVNS. Trimming pared 2 bases from V and 3 bases from J, leaving 4 bases between.

This chain links TRBV19 with TRBJ2-7; D may be TRBD1 (6 bases). The CDR3 runs to 15 residues. Per the germline V gene, CDR1 is LNHDA and CDR2 is SQIVND (reference sequence). V was trimmed by 8 bases and J by 0 bases, leaving 17 bases between them. CDR3: CASRDTLTSSYEQYF. DNA for the CDR3: TGTGCCAGTCGGGACACCCTGACGAGCTCCTACGAGCAGTACTTC.

This chain uses TRBV2 with TRBJ1-4; 8 bases are shared with TRBD1. The CDR3 runs 14 residues. CDR1 is SNHLY and CDR2 is FYNNEI in the germline V gene. J was trimmed by 7 bases and V by 5 bases; bases with no gene match: 6. The CDR3 nucleotides read TGTGCCAGCAGTACTGACAGGGGCAGTGAAAAACTGTTTTTT. It specifies CASSTDRGSEKLFF.

The V and J genes are TRBV19 and TRBJ1-1; possibly TRBD1 for D (6 bases). Trimming removed 4 bases from V and 2 bases from J, with 14 bases in between. The germline gives CDR1 LNHDA, CDR2 SQIVND (reference sequence). This CDR3 region has 15 residues. The CDR3 spells CASSNWDTPNTEAFF. For the CDR3, the DNA is TGTGCCAGTAGTAACTGGGACACCCCCAACACTGAAGCTTTCTTT.